Following are 19 T cell receptor beta chains from one sample sequenced in a study of cytomegalovirus exposure and HLA in healthy donors. Use of 60 Vbeta and 13 Jbeta primers characterized the PCR. Only in-frame clones appear in the TCRdb table, and some are missing; sequencing was by immunoSEQ multiplex PCR. The sample includes 70,000 to 85,000 clones, 60% to 70% of them seen just once. The sample was PBMCs. These receptors came from a man between 25 and 39 years old in good health and CMV-seropositive.

The V gene is TRBV25-1, the J gene TRBJ2-7; D possibly corresponds to TRBD2 (5 bases). Germline-derived CDR1 and CDR2 are MGHDK and SYGVNS. With 9 bases removed from V and 1 base from J, the gap between germline ends came to 13 bases. There are 13 residues in the CDR3. The chain's CDR3 is CARINGGSYEQYF. CDR3 DNA sequence: TGTGCCAGGATTAACGGAGGATCCTACGAGCAGTACTTC.

V usage is TRBV6-5 and J usage is TRBJ1-5; D gene uncertain. The CDR3 is made up of 13 amino acids. The germline V and J ends were trimmed by 6 bases and 6 bases, with 12 bases remaining between them. Germline CDR1 MNHEY, CDR2 SVGAGI. CDR3 nucleotide sequence: TGTGCCAGCAGCAACGGAGGCCCTCAGCCCCAGCATTTT. Its protein is CASSNGGPQPQHF.

The J gene is TRBJ1-1, the V gene TRBV5-6; 7 nucleotides line up with TRBD1. CDR1 is SGHDT and CDR2 is YYEEEE in the germline V gene. V trimming: 2 bases; J trimming: 3 bases; junction bases outside the gene matches: 4. This CDR3 comprises 14 residues. The chain's CDR3 is CASSLRQGHTEAFF. The CDR3 nucleotides are TGTGCCAGCAGCTTACGACAGGGTCACACTGAAGCTTTCTTT.

In this sample, this clone turned up once. This sequence joins TRBV28 and TRBJ2-1, with a tentative D call TRBD2 (6 bases). Germline CDR1 reads MDHEN; CDR2 reads SYDVKM. The CDR3 is made up of 15 amino acids. V was trimmed by 3 bases and J by 2 bases, leaving 11 bases between them. This chain's CDR3 is CASSFGGNPYNEQFF. The CDR3, as DNA: TGTGCCAGCAGTTTCGGGGGTAACCCCTACAATGAGCAGTTCTTC. The entire variable domain, with the rest obtained from reference TRBV28 and TRBJ2-1, is as follows: DVKVTQSSRYLVKRTGEKVFLECVQDMDHENMFWYRQDPGLGLRLIYFSYDVKMKEKGDIPEGYSVSREKKERFSLILESASTNQTSMYLCASSFGGNPYNEQFFGPGTRLTVL.

The chain links TRBV5-1 to TRBJ2-3; 11 positions match TRBD1. J lost 4 bases, V lost 4 bases, and 8 bases had no gene match. Germline assignment: CDR1 SGHRS and CDR2 YFSETQ. CDR3 length: 16 residues. This CDR3 is CASSKPGQGVADTQYF. In DNA form, the CDR3 reads TGCGCCAGCAGCAAACCGGGACAGGGGGTCGCAGATACGCAGTATTTT.

J is TRBJ2-5 and V is TRBV9, with a possible D match to TRBD1 (7 bases). CDR3 length: 15 amino acids. Germline loops: CDR1 SGDLS, CDR2 YYNGEE. V lost 0 bases to trimming and J lost 6 bases, with 15 bases between them. The CDR3 loop is CASSVEAGGWKTQYF. DNA for the CDR3: TGTGCCAGCAGCGTAGAGGCAGGGGGGTGGAAGACCCAGTACTTC.

The chain joins TRBV7-9 to TRBJ2-7; a weak D match, TRBD2 (6 bases). CDR1 is SEHNR, CDR2 FQNEAQ, per germline (reference sequence). The CDR3 has 15 residues. Deletions cut 5 bases from V and 6 bases from J, with 20 bases between. CDR3: CASSPGLGDASEQYF. The CDR3 bases are TGTGCCAGCAGCCCGGGACTCGGGGACGCTTCCGAGCAGTACTTC.

The chain links TRBV28 to TRBJ1-4, with 7 bases that match TRBD1. The ends lost 6 bases at V and 7 bases at J; junction bases unmatched: 8. The CDR3 is made up of 14 amino acids. Germline lookup yields CDR1 MDHEN and CDR2 SYDVKM. CDR3 residues: CASRTGPGSEKLFF. Written as DNA, the CDR3 is TGTGCCAGCAGGACAGGGCCAGGGAGTGAAAAACTGTTTTTT.

This chain joins TRBV19 and TRBJ1-2; maybe TRBD1 (5 bases). CDR3 length equals 15 residues. The ends were cut back, 9 bases at V and 0 bases at J, with 17 bases in the middle. Looked up from germline, CDR1 is LNHDA and CDR2 is SQIVND (reference sequence). As DNA, the CDR3 is TGTGCCAGCAGGCCAGGTACAGGACCTAACTATGGCTACACCTTC. It yields the protein CASRPGTGPNYGYTF.

The table lists this clone with a count of one. The rearrangement links TRBV5-1 to TRBJ2-7, with unresolved D. Germline V gene lookup returns CDR1 SGHRS and CDR2 YFSETQ. V gave up 0 bases and J gave up 2 bases, with 9 bases separating them. This CDR3 has 14 residues. The CDR3 DNA follows: TGCGCCAGCAGCTTGGGTGACAATGCCTACGAGCAGTACTTC. It encodes CASSLGDNAYEQYF.

This chain connects TRBV30 to TRBJ1-4; maybe TRBD1 (6 bases). The germline gives CDR1 GTSNPN, CDR2 SVGIG (reference sequence). V lost 4 bases to trimming and J lost 8 bases, with 14 bases between them. CDR3 length: 13 amino acids. The CDR3 coding sequence is TGTGCCTGGAAATGGACAGTACAAGAAAAACTGTTTTTT. It specifies CAWKWTVQEKLFF.

The V and J genes are TRBV25-1 and TRBJ2-1; 7 bases map to TRBD1. The CDR3 has 16 amino acids. V shed 6 bases and J 0 bases; nucleotides not matched to a gene: 8. The V gene's germline CDR1 is MGHDK and CDR2 SYGVNS. The CDR3: CASRGAGTDSYNEQFF. CDR3 coding DNA: TGTGCCAGCAGAGGAGCCGGGACAGACTCCTACAATGAGCAGTTCTTC.

The genes are TRBV6-4 and TRBJ1-6, with 8 bases lining up with TRBD1. The germline gives CDR1 MRHNA, CDR2 SNTAGT. The length of the CDR3 is 14 residues. V lost 2 bases and J lost 7; bases outside the gene matches: 1. The DNA of the CDR3 is TGTGCCAGCAGTGACGGGACAGGCAATTCACCCCTCCACTTT. This gives the protein CASSDGTGNSPLHF.

Of note for this clone: Other DNA sequences of this sample code for an identical CDR3. The chain employs TRBV15 and TRBJ2-7, with TRBD2 matching 11 bases. Per germline, CDR1 LNHNV and CDR2 YYDKDF (reference sequence). The CDR3 totals 13 residues. V lost 8 bases and J lost 2; bases outside the gene matches: 2. The chain's CDR3 is CATRLAGTYEQYF. CDR3 nucleotide sequence: TGTGCCACCCGACTAGCGGGAACCTACGAGCAGTACTTC.

The rearrangement links TRBV10-3 to TRBJ2-7, with D tentatively TRBD1 (6 bases). The CDR3 contains 14 residues. V was shortened by 10 bases and J by 1 base, with 17 bases between the two germline ends. The germline gives CDR1 ENHRY, CDR2 SYGVKD. CDR3 nucleotides: TGTGCCACCACAATTAACAGGGAATCCTACGAGCAGTACTTC. Protein product: CATTINRESYEQYF.

V gene TRBV9 combines with J gene TRBJ2-1, with TRBD1 as a possible D gene (6 bases). Trimming shortened V by 3 bases and J by 7 bases, and 14 bases separated the two germline ends. The CDR3 has 14 amino acids. From germline, CDR1 is SGDLS and CDR2 YYNGEE. Here the CDR3 reads CASSGGPIVNEQFF. The CDR3 nucleotides are TGTGCCAGCAGCGGGGGGCCAATTGTGAATGAGCAGTTCTTC.

This clone has more than one count but fewer than ten. This rearrangement joins TRBV29-1 to TRBJ2-6; perhaps TRBD1 as D (5 bases). The germline V and J ends were trimmed by 6 bases and 0 bases, with 9 bases remaining between them. The CDR3 spans 14 residues. Germline assignment: CDR1 SQVTM and CDR2 ANQGSEA. CDR3 sequence reads: CSVTGSSGANVLTF. CDR3 sequence (DNA): TGCAGCGTAACAGGAAGCTCTGGGGCCAACGTCCTGACTTTC.

This clone was seen a few times. Here the CDR3 DNA reads TGTGCCAGCGGAAGCGGGACAGATACGCAGTATTTT. Its protein product is CASGSGTDTQYF. J is TRBJ2-3 and V is TRBV2; TRBD2 might be the D (6 bases). V lost 8 bases to trimming and J lost 3 bases, with 9 bases between them. Germline CDR1 and CDR2: SNHLY and FYNNEI. This CDR3 contains 12 residues.

This sequence joins TRBV7-9 and TRBJ2-2, with a possible D match to TRBD1 (5 bases). Trimming took off 5 bases at V and 5 bases at J, with 6 bases between the two ends. Germline CDR1 reads SEHNR; CDR2 reads FQNEAQ (reference sequence). CDR3 length: 12 amino acids. CDR3 amino acids: CASSPGTGELFF. The CDR3 nucleotides are TGTGCCAGCAGCCCAGGGACCGGGGAGCTGTTTTTT.